A selection of T cell receptor beta chains follows, all from one sample in a study of blood T cells in healthy people across ages. One entry per CDR3 protein, called by TCRdb with MiXCR from the 5' RACE reads. The table shows about 580,000 distinct CDR3 sequences, with roughly 48% occurring only once. The specimen was blood. Receptor source: an elderly man in good health. CDR3s include the opening cysteine and the closing phenylalanine or tryptophan. Fields, in order: D gene, J gene, V gene, clone size, CDR3 protein, CDR3 DNA. A D gene is named only where the DNA matches it firmly. Not all rows give a size; the values are once, few, many and, for expanded clones, a class.

D gene: TRBD1; J gene: TRBJ1-2; V gene: TRBV25-1; clone size: few; CDR3 protein: CASGAGTEDGYTF; CDR3 DNA: TGTGCCAGCGGGGCCGGGACAGAAGATGGCTACACCTTC
D gene: TRBD1; J gene: TRBJ1-1; V gene: TRBV7-2; clone size: few; CDR3 protein: CASSLWDRVGTEAFF; CDR3 DNA: TGTGCCAGCAGCTTATGGGACAGGGTAGGGACTGAAGCTTTCTTT
D gene: TRBD2; J gene: TRBJ2-3; V gene: TRBV5-6; clone size: -; CDR3 protein: CASSLFLADGLDTQYF; CDR3 DNA: TGTGCCAGCAGCTTGTTCCTAGCGGATGGTTTGGATACGCAGTATTTT
D gene: TRBD1; J gene: TRBJ1-6; V gene: TRBV20-1; clone size: -; CDR3 protein: CSARGGLQGYNSPLHF; CDR3 DNA: TGCAGTGCTAGAGGCGGACTACAGGGGTATAATTCACCCCTCCACTTT
D gene: TRBD1; J gene: TRBJ2-3; V gene: TRBV6-2/TRBV6-3; clone size: few; CDR3 protein: CASRGPGQGLDTQYF; CDR3 DNA: TGTGCCAGCAGAGGCCCGGGACAGGGGTTGGATACGCAGTATTTT
D gene: -; J gene: TRBJ2-3; V gene: TRBV20-1; clone size: -; CDR3 protein: CSATGVSADTQYF; CDR3 DNA: TGCAGTGCTACCGGAGTTAGCGCAGATACGCAGTATTTT
D gene: -; J gene: TRBJ2-3; V gene: TRBV7-2; clone size: few; CDR3 protein: CASSLWAGTDTQYF; CDR3 DNA: TGTGCCAGCAGCCTGTGGGCCGGCACAGATACGCAGTATTTT
D gene: -; J gene: TRBJ1-5; V gene: TRBV7-8; clone size: few; CDR3 protein: CASSLRQGNQPQHF; CDR3 DNA: TGTGCCAGCAGTTTACGTCAGGGGAATCAGCCCCAGCATTTT
D gene: TRBD2; J gene: TRBJ2-1; V gene: TRBV2; clone size: few; CDR3 protein: CASSETSGIYNEQFF; CDR3 DNA: TGTGCCAGCAGCGAGACTAGCGGGATCTACAATGAGCAGTTCTTC
D gene: TRBD1; J gene: TRBJ1-5; V gene: TRBV4-1; clone size: -; CDR3 protein: CASSQDRWDQPQHF; CDR3 DNA: TGCGCCAGCAGCCAGGACAGGTGGGATCAGCCCCAGCATTTT